This record covers a single T cell receptor (beta chain). This sample is part of a study of shared clonotypes between healthy human individuals. The CDR3 covers 13 residues. Per the germline V gene, CDR1 is LNHDA and CDR2 is SQIVND (reference sequence). V dropped 6 bases and J dropped 4 bases, with 13 bases sitting between them. Libraries were prepared by immunoSEQ multiplex PCR; TCRdb keeps only in-frame clonotypes and omits some of them. The sample consists of some 1 million clones, approximately 76% of them appearing once. The sequence derives from a man between 18 and 29 years old in good health. The sequencing input was memory CD4+ T cells sorted from blood. Subset reported: CD45RA-negative fraction. The V and J genes are TRBV19 and TRBJ2-7, with D unresolved. Here the CDR3 reads CASSDRADYEQYF. CDR3 nucleotides: TGTGCCAGTAGCGATAGGGCTGATTACGAGCAGTACTTC.